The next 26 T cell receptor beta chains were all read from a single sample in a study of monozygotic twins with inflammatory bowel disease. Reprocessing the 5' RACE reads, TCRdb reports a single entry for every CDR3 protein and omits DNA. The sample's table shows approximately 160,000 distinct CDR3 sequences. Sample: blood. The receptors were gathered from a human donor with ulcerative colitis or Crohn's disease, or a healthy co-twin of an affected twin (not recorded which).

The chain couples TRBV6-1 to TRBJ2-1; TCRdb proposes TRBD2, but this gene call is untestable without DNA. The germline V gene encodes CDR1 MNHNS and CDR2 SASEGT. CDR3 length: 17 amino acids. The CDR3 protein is CASRTEGRASGIGEQFF.

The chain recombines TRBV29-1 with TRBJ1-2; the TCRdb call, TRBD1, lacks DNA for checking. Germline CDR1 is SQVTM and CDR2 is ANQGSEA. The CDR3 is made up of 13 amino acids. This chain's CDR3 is CSVERGRVYGYTF.

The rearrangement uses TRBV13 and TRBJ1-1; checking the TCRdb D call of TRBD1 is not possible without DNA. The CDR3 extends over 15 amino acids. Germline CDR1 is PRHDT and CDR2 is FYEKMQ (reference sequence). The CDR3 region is CASSPPTGERTEAFF.

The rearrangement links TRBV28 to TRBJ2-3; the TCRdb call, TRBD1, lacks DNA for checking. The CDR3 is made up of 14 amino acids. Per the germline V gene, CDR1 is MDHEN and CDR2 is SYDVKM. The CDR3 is CASGTGYRTDTQYF.

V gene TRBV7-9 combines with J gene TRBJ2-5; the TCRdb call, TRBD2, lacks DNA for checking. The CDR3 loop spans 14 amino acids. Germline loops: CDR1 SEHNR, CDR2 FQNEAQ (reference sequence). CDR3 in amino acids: CASSLGVREETQYF.

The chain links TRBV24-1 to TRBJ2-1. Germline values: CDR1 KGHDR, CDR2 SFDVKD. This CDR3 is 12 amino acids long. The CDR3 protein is CATSGLENEQFF.

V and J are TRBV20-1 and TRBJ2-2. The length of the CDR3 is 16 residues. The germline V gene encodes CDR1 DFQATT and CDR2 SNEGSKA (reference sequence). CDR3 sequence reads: CSARDSGGDATGELFF.

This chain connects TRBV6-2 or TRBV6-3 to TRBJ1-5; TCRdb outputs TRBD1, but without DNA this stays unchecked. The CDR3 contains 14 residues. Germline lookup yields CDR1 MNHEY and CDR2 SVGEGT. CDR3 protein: CASTRGGRNQPQHF.

The CDR3 sequence is CATSREAVQETQYF. The chain combines TRBV15 with TRBJ2-5. From germline, CDR1 is LNHNV and CDR2 YYDKDF (reference sequence). The CDR3 spans 14 residues.

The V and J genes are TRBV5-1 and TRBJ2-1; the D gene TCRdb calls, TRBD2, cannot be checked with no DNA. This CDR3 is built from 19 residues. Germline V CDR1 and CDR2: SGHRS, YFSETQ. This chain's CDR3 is CASSLAEHYLAVSYNEQFF.

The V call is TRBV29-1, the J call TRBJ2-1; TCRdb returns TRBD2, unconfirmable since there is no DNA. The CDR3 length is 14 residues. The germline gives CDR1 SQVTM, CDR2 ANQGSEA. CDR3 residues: CSVGPSGGNNEQFF.

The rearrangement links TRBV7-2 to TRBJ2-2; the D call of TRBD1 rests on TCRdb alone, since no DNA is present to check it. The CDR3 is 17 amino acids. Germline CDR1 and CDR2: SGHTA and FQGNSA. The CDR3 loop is CASSPQAGRANTGELFF.

The CDR3 sequence: CSVRTGVKETQYF. The rearrangement joins TRBV29-1 to TRBJ2-5; TCRdb proposes TRBD1, but this gene call is untestable without DNA. Germline V gene data show CDR1 as SQVTM and CDR2 as ANQGSEA. The CDR3 loop spans 13 amino acids.

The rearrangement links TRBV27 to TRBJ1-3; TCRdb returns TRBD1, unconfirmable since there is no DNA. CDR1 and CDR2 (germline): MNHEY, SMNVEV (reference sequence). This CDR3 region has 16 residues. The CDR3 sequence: CASTQYWGSSGNTIYF.

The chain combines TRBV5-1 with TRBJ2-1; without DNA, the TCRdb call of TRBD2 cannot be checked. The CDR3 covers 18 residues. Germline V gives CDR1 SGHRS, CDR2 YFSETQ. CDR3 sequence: CASSLPGLAGGPGNEQFF.

CDR3 sequence reads: CASSWGQGKYNEQFF. The chain combines TRBV12-3 or TRBV12-4 with TRBJ2-1; TCRdb designates TRBD1, a call that cannot be tested without DNA. The CDR3 has 15 residues.

The CDR3 here is CAISVGYNEQFF. The chain employs TRBV10-3 and TRBJ2-1. CDR3 length: 12 amino acids. Germline values: CDR1 ENHRY, CDR2 SYGVKD.

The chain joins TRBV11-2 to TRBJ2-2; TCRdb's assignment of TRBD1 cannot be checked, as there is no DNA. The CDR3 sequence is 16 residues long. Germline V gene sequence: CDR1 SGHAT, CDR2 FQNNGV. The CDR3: CASSLVSGTGTGELFF.

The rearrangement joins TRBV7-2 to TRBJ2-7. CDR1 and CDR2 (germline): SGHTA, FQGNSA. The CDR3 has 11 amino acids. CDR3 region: CASSSDYEQYF.

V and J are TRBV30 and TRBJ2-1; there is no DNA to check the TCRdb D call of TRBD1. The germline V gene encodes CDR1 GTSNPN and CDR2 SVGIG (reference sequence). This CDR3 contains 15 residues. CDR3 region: CAWLIPGTAGGEQFF.

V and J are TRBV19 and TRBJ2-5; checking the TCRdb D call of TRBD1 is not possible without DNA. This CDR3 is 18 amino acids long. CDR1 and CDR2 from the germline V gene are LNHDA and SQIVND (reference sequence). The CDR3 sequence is CASSILAPLRGGQETQYF. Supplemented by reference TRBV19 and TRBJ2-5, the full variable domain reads DGGITQSPKYLFRKEGQNVTLSCEQNLNHDAMYWYRQDPGQGLRLIYYSQIVNDFQKGDIAEGYSVSREKKESFPLTVTSAQKNPTAFYLCASSILAPLRGGQETQYFGPGTRLLVL.

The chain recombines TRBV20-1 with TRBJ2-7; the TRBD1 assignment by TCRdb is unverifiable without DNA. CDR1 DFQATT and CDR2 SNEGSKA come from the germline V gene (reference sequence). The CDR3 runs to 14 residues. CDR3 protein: CSATDRGRSYEQYF.

This chain's CDR3 is CASGRIDNEQFF. The chain has TRBV7-2 and TRBJ2-1. The CDR3 has 12 amino acids. Germline V gene data show CDR1 as SGHTA and CDR2 as FQGNSA.

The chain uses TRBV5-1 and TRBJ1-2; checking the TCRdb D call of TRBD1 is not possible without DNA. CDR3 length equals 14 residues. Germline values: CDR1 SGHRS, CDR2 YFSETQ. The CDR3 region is CASSPGLRDYGYTF.

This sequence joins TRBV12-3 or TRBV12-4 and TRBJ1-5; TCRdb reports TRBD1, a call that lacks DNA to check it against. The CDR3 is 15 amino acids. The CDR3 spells CASSLMGQPNQPQHF.

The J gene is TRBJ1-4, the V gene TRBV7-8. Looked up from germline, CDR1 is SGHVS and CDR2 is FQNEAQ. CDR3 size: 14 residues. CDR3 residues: CASSLSQKDEKLFF.